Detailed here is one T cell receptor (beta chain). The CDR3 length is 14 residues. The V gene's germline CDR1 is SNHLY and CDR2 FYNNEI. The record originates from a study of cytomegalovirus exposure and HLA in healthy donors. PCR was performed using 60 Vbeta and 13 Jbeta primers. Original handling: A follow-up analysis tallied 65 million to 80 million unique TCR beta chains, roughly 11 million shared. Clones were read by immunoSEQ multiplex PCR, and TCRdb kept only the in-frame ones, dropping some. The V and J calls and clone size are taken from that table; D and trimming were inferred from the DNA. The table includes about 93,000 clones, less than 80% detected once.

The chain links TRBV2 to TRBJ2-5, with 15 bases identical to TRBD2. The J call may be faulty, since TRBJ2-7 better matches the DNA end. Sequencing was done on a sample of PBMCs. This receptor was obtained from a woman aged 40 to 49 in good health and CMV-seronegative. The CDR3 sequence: CAQPGLAGGHEQYF. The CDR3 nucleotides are TGTGCACAGCCGGGACTAGCGGGGGGCCACGAGCAGTACTTC.